Listed here are 30 T cell receptor beta chains from one sample, sequenced in a study of STAT5B mutations in CD4+ large granular lymphocyte leukemia. Libraries were prepared by immunoSEQ multiplex PCR; TCRdb keeps only in-frame clonotypes and omits some of them. The table lists more than 25,000 clones, more than 65% of them singletons, with about 6% in the top ten. What was sequenced was CD4+ T cells from blood buffy coats. The receptors were gathered from a human donor in good health.

The J gene is TRBJ1-1, the V gene TRBV5-1, with 10 bases matching TRBD1. The trim removed 4 bases at V and 5 bases at J, leaving 8 bases unmatched. The germline CDR1 and CDR2 sequences are SGHRS and YFSETQ. The CDR3 is 15 amino acids. CDR3 DNA sequence: TGCGCCAGCAGCGGAACCGGGACAGGGGTTACTGAAGCTTTCTTT. This gives the protein CASSGTGTGVTEAFF.

The gene calls are TRBV11-3 and TRBJ2-2, with 10 bases aligning to TRBD1. After removal of 4 bases from V and 6 bases from J, the junction contained 5 bases not matched to a gene. This CDR3 is built from 15 residues. Germline V gives CDR1 SGHNT, CDR2 YENEEA. Here the CDR3 DNA reads TGTGCCAGCAGCTACCGGGACAGGGGCCCCGGGGAGCTGTTTTTT. Protein sequence: CASSYRDRGPGELFF.

J is TRBJ2-1 and V is TRBV6-5; 9 bases line up with TRBD1. The V gene end was trimmed by 6 bases and the J gene end by 4 bases; junction bases not matched to a gene: 7. The CDR3 sequence is 15 residues long. Germline CDR1 and CDR2: MNHEY and SVGAGI. The CDR3 DNA follows: TGTGCCAGCAGCTTCGCCGGGACAGGGTACAATGAGCAGTTCTTC. Translating it yields CASSFAGTGYNEQFF.

The V call is TRBV6-5, the J call TRBJ2-1; D remains ambiguous. Between the trimmed V and J ends, which lost 4 bases and 3 bases, there was a span of 4 bases. CDR3 length: 12 residues. Germline-derived CDR1 and CDR2 are MNHEY and SVGAGI. CDR3 coding DNA: TGTGCCAGCAGTTCGTTCTACAATGAGCAGTTCTTC. It encodes CASSSFYNEQFF.

In its sample, this clone was seen a few times. The chain joins TRBV7-6 to TRBJ1-5, with D maybe TRBD1 (6 bases). V was pared by 1 base and J by 4 bases, with 11 bases between. The CDR3 length is 15 residues. Germline CDR1 is SGHVS and CDR2 is FNYEAQ. The chain's CDR3 is CASSLGAQGNQPQHF. In DNA, the CDR3 is TGTGCCAGCAGCTTAGGGGCCCAGGGGAATCAGCCCCAGCATTTT.

The chain carries TRBV2 and TRBJ1-2, with D maybe TRBD1 (6 bases). Trimming took off 6 bases at V and 1 base at J, with 9 bases between the two ends. In germline, CDR1 is SNHLY, CDR2 FYNNEI. This CDR3 has 13 amino acids. This CDR3 is CASRQGLNYGYTF. The CDR3 bases are TGTGCCAGCAGGCAGGGGCTTAACTATGGCTACACCTTC.

V is TRBV7-2 and J is TRBJ2-7; the D is unclear. The length of the CDR3 is 14 residues. The V end was cut by 8 bases, the J end by 1 base, with 15 bases between. Germline V gives CDR1 SGHTA, CDR2 FQGNSA. The chain's CDR3 is CASAPGPASYEQYF. DNA of the CDR3: TGTGCCAGCGCCCCGGGCCCCGCGTCCTACGAGCAGTACTTC. Looking up the rest from reference TRBV7-2 and TRBJ2-7 gives the full variable domain: GAGVSQSPSNKVTEKGKDVELRCDPISGHTALYWYRQSLGQGLEFLIYFQGNSAPDKSGLPSDRFSAERTGGSVSTLTIQRTQQEDSAVYLCASAPGPASYEQYFGPGTRLTVT.

The CDR3 coding sequence is TGTGCCAGTAGATCAAGGGGTAGCGAAATCCACAATGAGCAGTTCTTC. It yields the protein CASRSRGSEIHNEQFF. The chain has TRBV19 and TRBJ2-1; TRBD1 or TRBD2 may be the D gene (5 bases each). Per germline, CDR1 LNHDA and CDR2 SQIVND (reference sequence). Between the trimmed V and J ends, which lost 6 bases and 5 bases, there was a span of 20 bases. CDR3 size: 16 residues.

The genes are TRBV4-3 and TRBJ2-2; TRBD2 matches 9 bases. Germline CDR1 is LGHNA and CDR2 is YSLEER. V lost 4 bases, J lost 1 base, and 1 base stayed unmatched. The CDR3 contains 15 residues. The CDR3 sequence: CASSPSGMNTGELFF. CDR3 DNA sequence: TGCGCCAGCAGCCCTAGCGGGATGAACACCGGGGAGCTGTTTTTT.

This clone was detected only once. The rearrangement links TRBV7-8 to TRBJ1-6, with D tentatively TRBD1 (5 bases). V was shortened by 2 bases and J by 7 bases, with 12 bases between the two germline ends. The CDR3 runs to 15 residues. Germline CDR1 reads SGHVS; CDR2 reads FQNEAQ. CDR3 region: CASSLREGTNSPLHF. The CDR3, as DNA: TGTGCCAGCAGCTTACGGGAGGGGACCAATTCACCCCTCCACTTT.

This chain uses TRBV6-5 with TRBJ2-2; D is uncertain. Trimming stripped 4 bases from V and 2 bases from J, with 11 bases between. Germline loops: CDR1 MNHEY, CDR2 SVGAGI. This CDR3 is 15 amino acids long. DNA for the CDR3: TGTGCCAGCAGTTCCAGCCCGATAAACACCGGGGAGCTGTTTTTT. Protein sequence: CASSSSPINTGELFF.

The rearrangement uses TRBV19 and TRBJ1-2; 7 positions match TRBD1. V shed 5 bases and J 5 bases; nucleotides not matched to a gene: 5. The length of the CDR3 is 13 residues. Germline CDR1 reads LNHDA; CDR2 reads SQIVND (reference sequence). The CDR3 loop is CASSPGTAYGYTF. The CDR3 DNA follows: TGTGCCAGTAGTCCCGGGACAGCGTATGGCTACACCTTC.

Here the CDR3 reads CASSPRGGGPTDTQYF. The CDR3 nucleotides read TGTGCCAGCAGCCCCCGGGGCGGGGGGCCCACAGATACGCAGTATTTT. V and J are TRBV7-2 and TRBJ2-3, with 8 nucleotides matching TRBD2. Germline V gives CDR1 SGHTA, CDR2 FQGNSA. The CDR3 contains 16 residues. V lost 5 bases and J lost 2; bases outside the gene matches: 9.

The J gene is TRBJ1-1, the V gene TRBV11-2; D uncertain. The CDR3 extends over 14 amino acids. Germline V gives CDR1 SGHAT, CDR2 FQNNGV. V lost 0 bases and J lost 6, with 11 bases in between. The chain's CDR3 is CASSLDTWAPEAFF. DNA for the CDR3: TGTGCCAGCAGCTTAGACACGTGGGCCCCTGAAGCTTTCTTT.

This rearrangement joins TRBV6-5 to TRBJ1-1; 8 bases line up with TRBD1. CDR1 MNHEY and CDR2 SVGAGI come from the germline V gene. V lost 5 bases and J lost 4; bases outside the gene matches: 6. The CDR3 totals 14 residues. This chain's CDR3 is CASSKDREGTEAFF. The CDR3 bases are TGTGCCAGCAGTAAGGACAGGGAAGGCACTGAAGCTTTCTTT.

The chain uses TRBV11-2 and TRBJ2-7; tentatively, D is TRBD1 (5 bases). Germline CDR1 is SGHAT and CDR2 is FQNNGV. This CDR3 is built from 15 residues. V gave up 1 base and J gave up 1 base, with 11 bases separating them. The CDR3 here is CASSLGPAGSYEQYF. CDR3 in DNA: TGTGCCAGCAGCTTAGGTCCGGCAGGGTCCTACGAGCAGTACTTC.

V usage is TRBV6-1 and J usage is TRBJ2-1; 10 nucleotides match TRBD1. The V segment lost 7 bases and the J segment 6 bases; nucleotides outside the gene matches: 6. Germline assignment: CDR1 MNHNS and CDR2 SASEGT. This CDR3 region has 14 residues. CDR3 nucleotides: TGTGCCAGCATCCGACAGGGGGCTACCAATGAGCAGTTCTTC. It specifies CASIRQGATNEQFF.

The V gene is TRBV11-2, the J gene TRBJ1-5; 9 bases agree with TRBD1. V was pared by 5 bases and J by 5 bases, with 7 bases of the junction left unmatched. The CDR3 is made up of 15 amino acids. Looked up from germline, CDR1 is SGHAT and CDR2 is FQNNGV. CDR3 protein: CASSPGTGSYQPQHF. The CDR3 nucleotides are TGTGCCAGCAGCCCCGGGACAGGGTCTTATCAGCCCCAGCATTTT.

This rearrangement joins TRBV7-2 to TRBJ1-4; no clear D. V dropped 1 base and J dropped 3 bases, with 3 bases sitting between them. This CDR3 has 13 amino acids. The germline V gene has CDR1 SGHTA and CDR2 FQGNSA. CDR3 loop: CASSLGSNEKLFF. The CDR3, as DNA: TGTGCCAGCAGCTTAGGGTCTAATGAAAAACTGTTTTTT.

V usage is TRBV10-3 and J usage is TRBJ2-2; 8 positions match TRBD1. CDR1 is ENHRY and CDR2 is SYGVKD in the germline V gene. Trimming cost V 3 bases and J 5 bases; bases outside gene matches: 5. The CDR3 contains 15 residues. The CDR3 nucleotides are TGTGCCATCAGTGACGGCAGGGGGCAGACCGGGGAGCTGTTTTTT. Translating it yields CAISDGRGQTGELFF.

V is TRBV6-5 and J is TRBJ2-1; D gene unclear. Germline assignment: CDR1 MNHEY and CDR2 SVGAGI. The CDR3 spans 14 residues. Trimming cost V 2 bases and J 4 bases, with 9 bases left between them. CDR3 nucleotides: TGTGCCAGCAGTTACAGTGGCTCATACAATGAGCAGTTCTTC. It specifies CASSYSGSYNEQFF.

The rearrangement links TRBV5-1 to TRBJ1-1; a possible D gene is TRBD1 (6 bases). Between the trimmed V and J ends, which lost 2 bases and 7 bases, there was a span of 15 bases. The CDR3 runs to 14 residues. Looked up from germline, CDR1 is SGHRS and CDR2 is YFSETQ. The CDR3: CASSFTGTLGEAFF. CDR3 in DNA: TGCGCCAGCAGCTTCACCGGGACACTAGGTGAAGCTTTCTTT.

The chain recombines TRBV7-2 with TRBJ2-5; D possibly matches TRBD1 or TRBD2 (5 bases each). Germline V gene sequence: CDR1 SGHTA, CDR2 FQGNSA. The CDR3 totals 13 residues. Trimming took 5 bases from V and 2 from J, leaving 9 bases between them. The CDR3 loop reads CASSPGRQETQYF. The DNA of the CDR3 is TGTGCCAGCAGCCCGGGACGTCAAGAGACCCAGTACTTC. The variable domain in full, completed from reference TRBV7-2 and TRBJ2-5, reads GAGVSQSPSNKVTEKGKDVELRCDPISGHTALYWYRQSLGQGLEFLIYFQGNSAPDKSGLPSDRFSAERTGGSVSTLTIQRTQQEDSAVYLCASSPGRQETQYFGPGTRLLVL.

Only one count was recorded for this clone. V usage is TRBV18 and J usage is TRBJ2-2; D is unresolved. The CDR3 is 18 residues long. V dropped 2 bases and J dropped 0 bases, with 16 bases sitting between them. Germline loops: CDR1 KGHSH, CDR2 LQKENI. DNA of the CDR3: TGTGCCAGCTCACCAGTTCTCACCACCATTTCGAACACCGGGGAGCTGTTTTTT. Protein product: CASSPVLTTISNTGELFF.

J is TRBJ2-7 and V is TRBV4-1, with 8 nucleotides matching TRBD2. This CDR3 spans 16 amino acids. V gave up 4 bases and J gave up 1 base; unmatched junction bases: 9. Germline CDR1 is MGHRA and CDR2 is YSYEKL. The CDR3 protein is CASSPLRGGESYEQYF. CDR3 coding DNA: TGCGCCAGCAGCCCCCTCCGGGGGGGTGAGTCCTACGAGCAGTACTTC.

The chain employs TRBV19 and TRBJ1-2; 7 nucleotides align to TRBD1. This CDR3 comprises 14 residues. The V segment lost 3 bases and the J segment 7 bases; nucleotides outside the gene matches: 8. Germline V gene sequence: CDR1 LNHDA, CDR2 SQIVND (reference sequence). In DNA, the CDR3 is TGTGCCAGTAGTATGGCAGGGGGTAGAGGTGGCTACACCTTC. Protein sequence: CASSMAGGRGGYTF.

The chain links TRBV7-8 to TRBJ2-7, with D unclear. CDR3 length: 12 residues. V shed 5 bases and J shed 0 bases, with 5 bases lying between them. Germline CDR1 and CDR2: SGHVS and FQNEAQ. For the CDR3, the DNA is TGTGCCAGCAGCCTATTCTCCTACGAGCAGTACGTC. Amino acid sequence: CASSLFSYEQYV.

This sequence joins TRBV10-3 and TRBJ2-5; D gene uncertain. The CDR3 sequence is 13 residues long. V was cut by 4 bases and J by 3 bases, with 9 bases left in between. The germline CDR1 and CDR2 sequences are ENHRY and SYGVKD. As DNA, the CDR3 is TGTGCCATCAGTGTGGGTCAGAAAGAGACCCAGTACTTC. This translates into CAISVGQKETQYF.

The chain joins TRBV7-9 to TRBJ2-1, with 7 bases identical to TRBD2. After removal of 5 bases from V and 4 bases from J, the junction contained 20 bases not matched to a gene. Germline loops: CDR1 SEHNR, CDR2 FQNEAQ (reference sequence). This CDR3 region has 19 residues. The CDR3 is CASSLPKGGGGGIYNEQFF. Written as DNA, the CDR3 is TGTGCCAGCAGCCTCCCGAAGGGTGGCGGGGGAGGAATTTACAATGAGCAGTTCTTC.

This clone was seen only a few times. This chain links TRBV7-9 with TRBJ1-1; no firm D call. V was clipped by 5 bases and J by 4 bases, with 14 bases between them. The length of the CDR3 is 14 residues. CDR1 and CDR2 from the germline V gene are SEHNR and FQNEAQ (reference sequence). CDR3 sequence (DNA): TGTGCCAGCAGCCCTACTGGACCCTCCACTGAAGCTTTCTTT. This gives the protein CASSPTGPSTEAFF.